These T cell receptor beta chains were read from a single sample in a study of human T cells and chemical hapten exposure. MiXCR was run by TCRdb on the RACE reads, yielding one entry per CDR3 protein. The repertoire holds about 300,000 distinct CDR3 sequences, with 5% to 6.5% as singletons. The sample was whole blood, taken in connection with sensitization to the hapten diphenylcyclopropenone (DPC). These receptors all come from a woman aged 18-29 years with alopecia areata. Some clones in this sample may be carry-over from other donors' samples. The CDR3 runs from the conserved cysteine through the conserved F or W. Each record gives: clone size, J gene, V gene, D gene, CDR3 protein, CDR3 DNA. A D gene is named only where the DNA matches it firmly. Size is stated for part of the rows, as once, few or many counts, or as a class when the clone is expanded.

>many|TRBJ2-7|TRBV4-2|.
CASSQDRGYEQYF
TGCGCCAGCAGCCAAGATCGGGGCTACGAGCAGTACTTC
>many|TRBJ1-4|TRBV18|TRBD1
CASSPLQFDRGQLFF
TGTGCCAGCTCACCACTTCAGTTCGACAGGGGCCAACTGTTTTTT
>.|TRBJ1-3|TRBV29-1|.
CSVEGSGNTIYF
TGCAGCGTTGAGGGGAGTGGAAACACCATATATTTT
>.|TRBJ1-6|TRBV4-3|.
CASSQDRIYSPLHF
TGCGCCAGCAGCCAAGACAGGATTTATTCACCCCTCCACTTT
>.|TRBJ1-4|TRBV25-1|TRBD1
CASSEQKGTATNEKLFF
TGTGCCAGCAGTGAACAAAAAGGGACAGCAACTAATGAAAAACTGTTTTTT
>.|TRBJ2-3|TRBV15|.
CATSRAQGGAGSDTQYF
TGTGCCACCAGCAGAGCCCAAGGGGGGGCCGGGTCAGATACGCAGTATTTT
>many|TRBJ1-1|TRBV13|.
CASSLYMNTEAFF
TGTGCCAGCAGCTTATACATGAACACTGAAGCTTTCTTT
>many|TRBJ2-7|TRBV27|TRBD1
CASSAGQGYNEQYF
TGTGCCAGCAGTGCCGGACAGGGGTATAACGAGCAGTACTTC
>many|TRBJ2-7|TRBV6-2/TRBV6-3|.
CASSRQQLIYEQYF
TGTGCCAGCAGTCGGCAACAGCTCATATACGAGCAGTACTTC
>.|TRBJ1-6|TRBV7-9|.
CASSLVEGSPLHF
TGTGCCAGCAGCTTAGTAGAAGGTTCACCCCTCCACTTT
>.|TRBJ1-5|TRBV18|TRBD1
CASSRDRVGNQPQHF
TGTGCCAGCTCACGGGACAGGGTTGGCAATCAGCCCCAGCATTTT
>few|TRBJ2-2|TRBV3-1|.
CASSQDAYGVGTGELFF
TGTGCCAGCAGCCAAGACGCTTATGGGGTCGGAACCGGGGAGCTGTTTTTT
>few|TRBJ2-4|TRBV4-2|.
CASSQVDKIAKNIQYF
TGTGCCAGCAGCCAAGTGGACAAGATAGCCAAAAACATTCAGTACTTC
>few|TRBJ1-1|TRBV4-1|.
CASSQDLNANTEAFF
TGCGCCAGCAGCCAAGATCTGAACGCGAACACTGAAGCTTTCTTT
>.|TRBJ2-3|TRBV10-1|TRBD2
CASPPGGEETQYF
TGCGCCAGCCCCCCGGGGGGTGAGGAAACGCAGTATTTT
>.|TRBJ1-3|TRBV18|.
CASSAVDSGNTIYF
TGTGCCAGCTCAGCAGTGGACTCTGGAAACACCATATATTTT
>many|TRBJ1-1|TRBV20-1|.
CSARLSSGNTEAFF
TGCAGTGCTAGGTTGTCCTCGGGGAACACTGAAGCTTTCTTT
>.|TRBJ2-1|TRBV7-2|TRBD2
CASSSAGTSGDVEQFF
TGTGCCAGCAGCTCCGCCGGGACTAGCGGGGACGTTGAGCAGTTCTTC
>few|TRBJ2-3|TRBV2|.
CASHPDALTQYF
TGTGCCAGCCACCCGGATGCACTTACGCAGTATTTT
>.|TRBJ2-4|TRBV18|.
CASQETGDIQYF
TGTGCCAGCCAAGAAACGGGTGACATTCAGTACTTC
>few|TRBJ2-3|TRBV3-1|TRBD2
CASSRGVLAPWGVTQYF
TGTGCCAGCAGCCGCGGAGTACTAGCGCCCTGGGGTGTTACGCAGTATTTT
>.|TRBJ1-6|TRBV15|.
CATSRDLNSPLHF
TGTGCCACCAGCAGAGATTTGAATTCACCCCTCCACTTT